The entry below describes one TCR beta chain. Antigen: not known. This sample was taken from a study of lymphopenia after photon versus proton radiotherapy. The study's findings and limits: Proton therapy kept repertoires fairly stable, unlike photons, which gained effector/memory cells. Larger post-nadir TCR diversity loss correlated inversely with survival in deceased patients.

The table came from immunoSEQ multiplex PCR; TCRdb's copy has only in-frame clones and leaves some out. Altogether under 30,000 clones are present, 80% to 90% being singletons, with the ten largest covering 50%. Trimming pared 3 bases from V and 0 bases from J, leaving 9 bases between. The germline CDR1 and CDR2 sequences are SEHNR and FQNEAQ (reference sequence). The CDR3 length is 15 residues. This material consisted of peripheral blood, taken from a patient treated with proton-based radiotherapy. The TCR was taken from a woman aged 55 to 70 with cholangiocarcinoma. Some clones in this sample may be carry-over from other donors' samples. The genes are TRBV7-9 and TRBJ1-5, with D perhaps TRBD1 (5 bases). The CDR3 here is CASSFDSNSNQPQHF. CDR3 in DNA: TGTGCCAGCAGCTTTGACAGCAATAGCAATCAGCCCCAGCATTTT.